These T cell receptor beta chains were read from a single sample in a study of shared clonotypes between healthy human individuals. Here immunoSEQ multiplex PCR was the method, and the copy in TCRdb shows in-frame clones only, minus some. The sample consists of 800,000 or so clones, around 96% of them appearing once. The sequenced sample consisted of naive CD8+ T cells sorted from blood. These receptors all stem from a man younger than 45 in good health. Both conserved end residues are part of each CDR3. A D gene is named only where the DNA matches it firmly. Rows give clone size only sometimes, using once, few, many, or a class for an expanded clone.

TRBJ2-3 TRBV27 . . 13 TGTGCCAGCAGGCCCGAATACACAGATACGCAGTATTTT CASRPEYTDTQYF
TRBJ1-4 TRBV9 . . 17 TGTGCCAGCAGCGTAGGTCGACGGGACTCAGTTCACGAAAAACTGTTTTTT CASSVGRRDSVHEKLFF
TRBJ2-2 TRBV11-2 . . 13 TGTGCCAGCAGCCCCCAAGGGGACGGGGAGCTGTTTTTT CASSPQGDGELFF
TRBJ2-3 TRBV4-2 . . 16 TGTGCCAGCAGCCAAAGGGCAGGGGAGGGGACAGATACGCAGTATTTT CASSQRAGEGTDTQYF
TRBJ2-5 TRBV18 . TRBD2 15 TGTGCCAGCTCACCACCGACTAGCGGGTGGGAGACCCAGTACTTC CASSPPTSGWETQYF
TRBJ1-5 TRBV5-4 . TRBD1 15 TGTGCCAGCAGCCCGGGACAGGGTAGCAATCAGCCCCAGCATTTT CASSPGQGSNQPQHF
TRBJ2-3 TRBV14 . TRBD2 16 TGTGCCAGCAGCCAAGTAAAGCGGGAGCTAATAGATACGCAGTATTTT CASSQVKRELIDTQYF
TRBJ2-1 TRBV6-5 . . 15 TGTGCCAGCAGTTCGACAGATAGCTCCTACAATGAGCAGTTCTTC CASSSTDSSYNEQFF
TRBJ2-1 TRBV7-9 once TRBD2 14 TGTGCCAGCAGCTTAGACCGACTAGCCAATGAGCAGTTCTTC CASSLDRLANEQFF
TRBJ2-5 TRBV27 . . 12 TGTGCCAGCAGTCGGCCCGGGGAGACCCAGTACTTC CASSRPGETQYF
TRBJ1-1 TRBV18 . TRBD1 16 TGTGCCAGCTCACCACGCGACAGGGGACTGAACACTGAAGCTTTCTTT CASSPRDRGLNTEAFF
TRBJ2-7 TRBV28 once TRBD2 16 TGTGCCAGCAGTTGGGACGGACTAGCGGGAAGCTACGAGCAGTACTTC CASSWDGLAGSYEQYF
TRBJ1-2 TRBV29-1 . TRBD1 15 TGCAGCGTCGCTGGACTAGGACAGGGCGACTATGGCTACACCTTC CSVAGLGQGDYGYTF
TRBJ2-7 TRBV11-2 . . 17 TGTGCCAGCAGCTTAGGTCGACGGGGTTTTGGCTCCTACGAGCAGTACTTC CASSLGRRGFGSYEQYF
TRBJ2-1 TRBV4-3 . TRBD2 14 TGCGCCAGCAGCCAAGATGAGACTAGCGAGAGCCTGTTCTTC CASSQDETSESLFF
TRBJ2-3 TRBV10-1 . . 13 TGCGCCAGCAGTGTTCAGGGCTTGGATACGCAGTATTTT CASSVQGLDTQYF
TRBJ2-7 TRBV6-5 . . 14 TGTGCCAGCAGTTACTCTGGTGGTGGGAGCGAGCAGTACTTC CASSYSGGGSEQYF
TRBJ2-3 TRBV9 . TRBD2 14 TGTGCCAGCAGCGTAGAGCGGGAGGGAGATACGCAGTATTTT CASSVEREGDTQYF
TRBJ2-7 TRBV30 . . 15 TGTGCCTGGAGTATGGGGCCAGGGTCTTCCTACGAGCAGTACTTC CAWSMGPGSSYEQYF
TRBJ2-7 TRBV11-2 . . 17 TGTGCCAGCAGCTTAGATTCATACCCTAGCGAATCATACGAGCAGTACTTC CASSLDSYPSESYEQYF